This T cell receptor beta chain was profiled in a study of control samples from healthy donors and cancer patients. Trimming cost V 3 bases and J 2 bases, with 11 bases left between them. Germline CDR1 is SGDLS and CDR2 is YYNGEE. The CDR3 is 14 amino acids. Generated by immunoSEQ multiplex PCR, the TCRdb table keeps only in-frame clones and is missing some. The data hold approximately 100,000 clones, with roughly 92% observed a single time. The sequence was obtained from a human donor in good health. The donor label of this sample is uncertain. Sequencing was carried out using blood. The J gene is TRBJ2-5, the V gene TRBV9; D is uncertain. Written as DNA, the CDR3 is TGTGCCAGCAGCGAAGACCCATTTCAAGAGACCCAGTACTTC. It encodes CASSEDPFQETQYF. The whole variable domain, remainder taken from reference TRBV9 and TRBJ2-5, is DSGVTQTPKHLITATGQRVTLRCSPRSGDLSVYWYQQSLDQGLQFLIQYYNGEERAKGNILERFSAQQFPDLHSELNLSSLELGDSALYFCASSEDPFQETQYFGPGTRLLVL.